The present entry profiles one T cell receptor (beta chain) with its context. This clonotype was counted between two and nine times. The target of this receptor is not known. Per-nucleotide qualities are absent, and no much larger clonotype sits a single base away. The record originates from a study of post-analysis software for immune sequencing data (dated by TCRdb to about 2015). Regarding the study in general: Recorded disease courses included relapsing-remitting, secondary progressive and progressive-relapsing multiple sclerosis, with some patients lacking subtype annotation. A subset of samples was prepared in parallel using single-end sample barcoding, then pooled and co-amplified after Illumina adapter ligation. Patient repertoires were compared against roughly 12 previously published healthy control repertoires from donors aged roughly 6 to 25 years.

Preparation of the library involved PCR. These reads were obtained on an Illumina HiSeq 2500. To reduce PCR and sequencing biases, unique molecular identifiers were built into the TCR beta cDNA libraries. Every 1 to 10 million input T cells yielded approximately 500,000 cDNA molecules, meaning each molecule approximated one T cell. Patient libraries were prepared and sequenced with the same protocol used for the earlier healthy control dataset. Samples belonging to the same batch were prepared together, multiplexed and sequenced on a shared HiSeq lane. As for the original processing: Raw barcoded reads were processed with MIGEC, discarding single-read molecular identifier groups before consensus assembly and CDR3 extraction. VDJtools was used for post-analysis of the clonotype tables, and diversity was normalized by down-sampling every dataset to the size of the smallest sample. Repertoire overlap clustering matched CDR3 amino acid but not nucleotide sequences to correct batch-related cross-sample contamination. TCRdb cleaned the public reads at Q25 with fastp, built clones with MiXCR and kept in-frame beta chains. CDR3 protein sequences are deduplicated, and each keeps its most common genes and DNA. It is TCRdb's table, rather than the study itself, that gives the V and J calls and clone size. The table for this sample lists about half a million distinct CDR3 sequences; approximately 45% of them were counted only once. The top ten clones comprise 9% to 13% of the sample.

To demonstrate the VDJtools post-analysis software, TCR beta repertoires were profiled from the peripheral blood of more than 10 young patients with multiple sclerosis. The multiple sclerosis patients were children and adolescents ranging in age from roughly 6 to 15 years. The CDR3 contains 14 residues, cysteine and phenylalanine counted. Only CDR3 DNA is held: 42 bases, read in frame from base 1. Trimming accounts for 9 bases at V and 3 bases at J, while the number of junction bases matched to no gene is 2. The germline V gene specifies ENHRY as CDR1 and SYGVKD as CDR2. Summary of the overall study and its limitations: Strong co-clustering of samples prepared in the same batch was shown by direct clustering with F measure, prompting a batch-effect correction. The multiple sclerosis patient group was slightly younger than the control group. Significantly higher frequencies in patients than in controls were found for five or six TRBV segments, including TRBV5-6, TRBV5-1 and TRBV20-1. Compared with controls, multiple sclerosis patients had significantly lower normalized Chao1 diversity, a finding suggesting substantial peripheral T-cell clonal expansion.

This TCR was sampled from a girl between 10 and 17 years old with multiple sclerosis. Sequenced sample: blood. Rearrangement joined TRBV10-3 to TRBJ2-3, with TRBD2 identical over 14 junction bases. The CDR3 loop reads CAIGTSGSTDTQYF. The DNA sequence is TGTGCCATTGGGACTAGCGGGAGTACAGATACGCAGTATTTT.